The present entry profiles one TCR beta chain with its context. Antigen: not known. The TCR beta CDR3 regions underwent amplification using RNA transcripts as the source. TCR CDR3 underwent first-round RT-PCR with the HTBI primer set. TCRdb re-analysed the multiplex PCR reads in MiXCR, keeping a single row per CDR3 protein. Of some 490,000 distinct CDR3 sequences in the sample, about 20% are singletons; the top ten hold 45% to 55%. Exclusions: uncontrolled infection, other autoimmune disease, pregnancy, lactation. Germline CDR1 and CDR2: KGHDR and SFDVKD. V lost 4 bases to trimming and J lost 3 bases; unmatched junction nucleotides: 5. The CDR3 totals 15 residues. The sample is drawn from a study of T cells in Graves' hyperthyroidism and ophthalmopathy. Study-level results: Ophthalmopathy, which appeared later, was predicted by the model a median about 6.8 months before onset.

The specimen was blood. The receptor was derived from a woman between 65 and 79 years old with Graves' ophthalmopathy. The V call is TRBV24-1, the J call TRBJ1-2, with TRBD1 matching 9 bases. CDR3 region: CATSDRTGDDYGYTF. CDR3 bases: TGTGCCACCAGTGACAGGACAGGGGACGACTATGGCTACACCTTC.